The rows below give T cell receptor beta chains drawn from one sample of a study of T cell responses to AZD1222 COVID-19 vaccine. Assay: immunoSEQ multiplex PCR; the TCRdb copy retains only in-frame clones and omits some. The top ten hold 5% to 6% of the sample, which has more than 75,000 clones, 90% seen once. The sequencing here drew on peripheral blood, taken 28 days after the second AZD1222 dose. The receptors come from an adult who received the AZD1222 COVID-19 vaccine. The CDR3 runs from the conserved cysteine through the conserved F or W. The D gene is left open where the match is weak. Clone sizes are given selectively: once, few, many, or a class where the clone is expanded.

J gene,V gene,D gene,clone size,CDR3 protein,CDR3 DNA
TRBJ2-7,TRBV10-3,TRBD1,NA,CAIRPGQGAREQYF,TGTGCCATCAGGCCGGGGCAGGGGGCTCGCGAGCAGTACTTC
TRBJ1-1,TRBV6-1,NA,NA,CASSERTQNTEAFF,TGTGCCAGCAGTGAAAGGACACAGAACACTGAAGCTTTCTTT
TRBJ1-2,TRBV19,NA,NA,CASSKQGSYYGYTF,TGTGCCAGTAGCAAGCAGGGATCTTACTATGGCTACACCTTC
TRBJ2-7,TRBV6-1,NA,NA,CASSEGREYEQYF,TGTGCCAGCAGTGAAGGCAGGGAATACGAGCAGTACTTC
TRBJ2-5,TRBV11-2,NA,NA,CASSLGSRGEETQYF,TGTGCCAGCAGCTTAGGTAGTAGAGGAGAAGAGACCCAGTACTTC
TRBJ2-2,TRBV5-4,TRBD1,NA,CASSWDRGTGELFF,TGTGCCAGCAGCTGGGACAGGGGCACCGGGGAGCTGTTTTTT
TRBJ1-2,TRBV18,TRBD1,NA,CASSRASDRDGYTF,TGTGCCAGCTCCCGGGCGAGCGACAGGGATGGCTACACCTTC
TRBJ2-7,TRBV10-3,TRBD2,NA,CAISTSGPYEQYF,TGTGCCATCTCCACTAGCGGTCCCTACGAGCAGTACTTC
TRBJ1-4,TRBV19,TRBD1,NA,CATRDRGDEKLFF,TGTGCCACCCGGGACAGGGGTGATGAAAAACTGTTTTTT
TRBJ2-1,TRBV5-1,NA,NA,CASSLEDGVFEQFF,TGCGCCAGCAGCTTGGAGGACGGAGTTTTTGAGCAGTTCTTC
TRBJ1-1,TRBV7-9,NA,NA,CASSLGQYTEAFF,TGTGCCAGCAGCTTAGGACAGTACACTGAAGCTTTCTTT
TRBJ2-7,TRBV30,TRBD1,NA,CAGDRGRLVEQYF,TGTGCTGGGGACAGGGGGCGCTTGGTCGAGCAGTACTTC
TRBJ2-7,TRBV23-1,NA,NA,CASSPRRRNYEQYF,TGCGCCAGCAGTCCTCGTCGTCGTAACTACGAGCAGTACTTC
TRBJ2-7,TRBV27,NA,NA,CASRQGYGLGEQYF,TGTGCCAGCAGGCAGGGTTACGGTTTAGGCGAGCAGTACTTC
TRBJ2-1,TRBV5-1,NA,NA,CASSLGSGNEQFF,TGCGCCAGCAGCTTGGGATCCGGGAATGAGCAGTTCTTC
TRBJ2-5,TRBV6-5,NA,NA,CASSLQGPYQETQYF,TGTGCCAGCAGTCTTCAGGGGCCGTACCAAGAGACCCAGTACTTC
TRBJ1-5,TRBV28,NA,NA,CASSITGIRNQPQHF,TGTGCCAGCAGTATAACAGGGATTCGGAATCAGCCCCAGCATTTT
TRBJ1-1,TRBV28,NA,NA,CASGSFSEAFF,TGTGCCAGCGGGAGTTTTTCTGAAGCTTTCTTT
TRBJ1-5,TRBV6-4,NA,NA,CASIRTRGDPLHPNQPQHF,TGTGCCAGCATAAGGACCAGGGGCGACCCTTTACACCCCAATCAGCCCCAGCATTTT
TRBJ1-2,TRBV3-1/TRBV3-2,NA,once,CASSHIQGYGYTF,TGTGCCAGCAGCCACATACAGGGCTATGGCTACACCTTC
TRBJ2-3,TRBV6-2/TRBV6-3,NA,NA,CASSYGQGDADTQYF,TGTGCCAGCAGTTACGGGCAGGGAGACGCAGATACGCAGTATTTT
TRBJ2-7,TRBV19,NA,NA,CASSSRDFGYEQYF,TGTGCCAGTAGTTCCCGGGACTTTGGCTACGAGCAGTACTTC
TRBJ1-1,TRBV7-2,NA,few,CASRGAPNTEAFF,TGTGCCAGCAGGGGGGCCCCCAACACTGAAGCTTTCTTT
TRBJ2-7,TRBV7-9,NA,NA,CASSVRQGGEQYF,TGTGCCAGCAGCGTCAGGCAGGGTGGCGAGCAGTACTTC
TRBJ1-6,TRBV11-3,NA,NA,CASSLGRGADNSPLHF,TGTGCCAGCAGCTTAGGACGGGGGGCAGACAATTCACCCCTCCACTTT
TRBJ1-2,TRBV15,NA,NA,CATDLWGVGGYTF,TGTGCCACCGATTTGTGGGGGGTTGGTGGCTACACCTTC
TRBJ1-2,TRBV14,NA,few,CASSLVGASGYGYTF,TGTGCCAGCAGCCTGGTTGGGGCATCAGGGTATGGCTACACCTTC
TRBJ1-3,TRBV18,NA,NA,CASSPPSTLGNTIYF,TGTGCCAGCTCACCACCTAGTACCCTTGGAAACACCATATATTTT
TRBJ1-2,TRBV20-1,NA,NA,CSARVYYGYTF,TGCAGTGCTAGAGTTTACTATGGCTACACCTTC
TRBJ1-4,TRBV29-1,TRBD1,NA,CSVEFQGVSEKLFF,TGCAGCGTTGAATTTCAGGGGGTGAGCGAAAAACTGTTTTTT
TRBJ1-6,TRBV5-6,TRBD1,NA,CASSPGQVDNSPLHF,TGTGCCAGCAGCCCTGGACAGGTCGATAATTCACCCCTCCACTTT
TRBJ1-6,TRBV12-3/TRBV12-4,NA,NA,CASSLAVPLHF,TGTGCCAGCAGTTTAGCTGTACCCCTCCACTTT
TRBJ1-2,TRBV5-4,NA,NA,CASSPDTYGYTF,TGTGCCAGCAGCCCGGACACCTATGGCTACACCTTC
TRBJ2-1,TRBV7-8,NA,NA,CASSFWGDTYNEQFF,TGTGCCAGCAGCTTTTGGGGGGATACCTACAATGAGCAGTTCTTC
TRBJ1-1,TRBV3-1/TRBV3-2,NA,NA,CASSLRSMNTEAFF,TGTGCCAGCAGCCTCCGGAGTATGAACACTGAAGCTTTCTTT
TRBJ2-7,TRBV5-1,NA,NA,CASSLDAGKSYEQYF,TGCGCCAGCAGCTTGGATGCAGGGAAGTCCTACGAGCAGTACTTC
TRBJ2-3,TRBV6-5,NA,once,CASSWQATQYF,TGTGCCAGCAGTTGGCAGGCTACGCAGTATTTT
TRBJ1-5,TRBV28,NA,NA,CASSFVVGVNQPQHF,TGTGCCAGCAGTTTTGTGGTCGGGGTCAATCAGCCCCAGCATTTT
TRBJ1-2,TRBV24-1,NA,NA,CATSDPGDLDYGYTF,TGTGCCACCAGTGATCCAGGGGATTTAGACTATGGCTACACCTTC